This TCR beta chain was sequenced during a study of T cell changes during pregnancy in multiple sclerosis. Produced via immunoSEQ multiplex PCR; TCRdb's table is partial and in-frame only. Among 30,000 to 40,000 clones, 91% were seen once, and the ten largest hold 2.5% to 3.5%. V shed 5 bases and J 4 bases; nucleotides not matched to a gene: 15. This CDR3 contains 18 residues. The germline V gene encodes CDR1 LGHNA and CDR2 YSLEER. This clonotype was obtained from a female donor in good health, enrolled as a control in a pregnancy study. This chain joins TRBV4-3 and TRBJ2-3; TRBD2 matches 10 bases. The source was CD4+ T cells from peripheral blood mononuclear cells, collected in the third trimester of pregnancy. CDR3 sequence (DNA): TGCGCCAGCAGCAGCGAGGTAGCGGGAGGTTTCAGTCCAGATACGCAGTATTTT. It is translated as CASSSEVAGGFSPDTQYF.